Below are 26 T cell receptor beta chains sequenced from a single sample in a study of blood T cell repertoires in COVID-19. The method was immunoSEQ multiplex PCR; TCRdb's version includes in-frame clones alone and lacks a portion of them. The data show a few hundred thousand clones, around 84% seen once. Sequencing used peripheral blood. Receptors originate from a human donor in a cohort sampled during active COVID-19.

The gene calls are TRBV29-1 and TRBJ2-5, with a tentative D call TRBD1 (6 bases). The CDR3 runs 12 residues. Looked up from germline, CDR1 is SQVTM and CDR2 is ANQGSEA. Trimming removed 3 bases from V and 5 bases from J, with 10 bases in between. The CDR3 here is CSVDQRGETQYF. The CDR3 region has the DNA TGCAGCGTTGACCAGAGGGGGGAGACCCAGTACTTC.

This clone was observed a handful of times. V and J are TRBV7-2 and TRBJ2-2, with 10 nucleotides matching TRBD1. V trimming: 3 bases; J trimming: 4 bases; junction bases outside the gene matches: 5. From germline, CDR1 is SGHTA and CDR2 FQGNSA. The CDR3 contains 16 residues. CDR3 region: CASSFPGTGVTGELFF. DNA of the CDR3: TGTGCCAGCAGCTTCCCCGGGACAGGGGTCACCGGGGAGCTGTTTTTT.

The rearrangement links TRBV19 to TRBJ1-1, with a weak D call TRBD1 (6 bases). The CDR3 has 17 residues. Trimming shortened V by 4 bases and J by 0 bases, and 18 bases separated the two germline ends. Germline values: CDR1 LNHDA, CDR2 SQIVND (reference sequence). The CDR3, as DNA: TGTGCCAGTAGTACCTATGGCAGGGGACGAGTGAACACTGAAGCTTTCTTT. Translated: CASSTYGRGRVNTEAFF.

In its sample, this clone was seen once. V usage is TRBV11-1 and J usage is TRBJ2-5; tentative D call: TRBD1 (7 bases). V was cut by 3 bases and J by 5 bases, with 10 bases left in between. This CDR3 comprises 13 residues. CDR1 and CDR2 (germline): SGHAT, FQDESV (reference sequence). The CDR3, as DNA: TGTGCCAGCAGCTTTCCAGGGGGGGAGACCCAGTACTTC. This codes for CASSFPGGETQYF. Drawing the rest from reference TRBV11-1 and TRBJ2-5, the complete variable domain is EAEVAQSPRYKITEKSQAVAFWCDPISGHATLYWYRQILGQGPELLVQFQDESVVDDSQLPKDRFSAERLKGVDSTLKIQPAELGDSAMYLCASSFPGGETQYFGPGTRLLVL.

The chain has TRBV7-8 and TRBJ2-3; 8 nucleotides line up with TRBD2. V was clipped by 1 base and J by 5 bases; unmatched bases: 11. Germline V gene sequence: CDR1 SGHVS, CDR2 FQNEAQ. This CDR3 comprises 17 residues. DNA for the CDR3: TGTGCCAGCAGCTTAGTCCCCTGGCGGGGGGTAAAAGATACGCAGTATTTT. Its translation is CASSLVPWRGVKDTQYF. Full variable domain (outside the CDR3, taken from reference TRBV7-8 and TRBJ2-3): GAGVSQSPRYKVAKRGQDVALRCDPISGHVSLFWYQQALGQGPEFLTYFQNEAQLDKSGLPSDRFFAERPEGSVSTLKIQRTQQEDSAVYLCASSLVPWRGVKDTQYFGPGTRLTVL.

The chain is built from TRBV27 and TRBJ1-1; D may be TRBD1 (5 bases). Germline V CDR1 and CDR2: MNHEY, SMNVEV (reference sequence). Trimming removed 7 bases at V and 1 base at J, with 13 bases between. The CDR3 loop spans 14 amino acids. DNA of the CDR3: TGTGCCAGCAAGGGGCAGAGCTCGAACACTGAAGCTTTCTTT. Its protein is CASKGQSSNTEAFF.

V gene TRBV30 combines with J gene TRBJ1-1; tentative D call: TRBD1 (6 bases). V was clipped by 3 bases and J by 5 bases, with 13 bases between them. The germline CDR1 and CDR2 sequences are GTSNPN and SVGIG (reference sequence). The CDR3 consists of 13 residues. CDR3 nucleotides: TGTGCCTGGAGATTGCACAGGGAAACTGAAGCTTTCTTT. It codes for CAWRLHRETEAFF.

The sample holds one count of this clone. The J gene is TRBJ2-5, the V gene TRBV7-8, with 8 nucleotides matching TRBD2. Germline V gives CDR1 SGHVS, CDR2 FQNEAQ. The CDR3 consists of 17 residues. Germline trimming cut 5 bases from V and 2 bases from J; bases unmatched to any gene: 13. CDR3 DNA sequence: TGTGCCAGCAGCCCGGGGAGGGCGGGAGGAGGACAAGAGACCCAGTACTTC. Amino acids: CASSPGRAGGGQETQYF.

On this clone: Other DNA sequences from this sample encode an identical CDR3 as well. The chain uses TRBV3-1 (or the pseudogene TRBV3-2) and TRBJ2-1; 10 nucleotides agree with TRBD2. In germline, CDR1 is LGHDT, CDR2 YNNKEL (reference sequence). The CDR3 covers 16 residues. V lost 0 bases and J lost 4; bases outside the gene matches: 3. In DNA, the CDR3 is TGTGCCAGCAGCCAAGACCCGGGACTAGCGTACAATGAGCAGTTCTTC. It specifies CASSQDPGLAYNEQFF.

This chain's CDR3 is CASSPGLALNEQFF. The DNA for the CDR3 is TGTGCCAGCAGTCCCGGACTAGCGCTGAATGAGCAGTTCTTC. V is TRBV28 and J is TRBJ2-1; 9 bases are shared with TRBD2. The junction had 6 bases not matched to a gene; V was cut back by 5 bases and J by 7 bases. The CDR3 consists of 14 residues. The germline V gene has CDR1 MDHEN and CDR2 SYDVKM.

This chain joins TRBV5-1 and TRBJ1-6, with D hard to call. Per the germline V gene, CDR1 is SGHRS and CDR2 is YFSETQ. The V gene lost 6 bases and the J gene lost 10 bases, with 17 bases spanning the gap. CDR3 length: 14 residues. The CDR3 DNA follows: TGCGCCAGCACCCTGGGAGCTACCCGGTCACCCCTCCACTTT. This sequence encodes CASTLGATRSPLHF.

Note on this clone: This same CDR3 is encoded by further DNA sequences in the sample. The CDR3 sequence is CASSRGPSYEQYF. CDR3 DNA: TGTGCCAGCAGCAGGGGTCCCTCCTACGAGCAGTACTTC. The J gene is TRBJ2-7, the V gene TRBV6-5, with D possibly matching TRBD1 (6 bases). The CDR3 sequence is 13 residues long. With 6 bases removed from V and 0 bases from J, the gap between germline ends came to 9 bases. Germline V lookup: CDR1 MNHEY, CDR2 SVGAGI.

CDR3 coding DNA: TGTGCCAGTAAAACAGAAGGCAATCAGCCCCAGCATTTT. It encodes CASKTEGNQPQHF. The chain links TRBV19 to TRBJ1-5; D gene unclear. This CDR3 comprises 13 residues. Germline V gene data show CDR1 as LNHDA and CDR2 as SQIVND (reference sequence). Trimming cost V 7 bases and J 2 bases, with 9 bases left between them.

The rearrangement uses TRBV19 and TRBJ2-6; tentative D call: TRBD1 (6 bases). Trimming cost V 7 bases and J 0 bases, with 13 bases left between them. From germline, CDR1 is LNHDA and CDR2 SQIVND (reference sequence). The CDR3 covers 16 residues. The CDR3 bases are TGTGCCAGTAACCCAGGGGCAGCCTCTGGGGCCAACGTCCTGACTTTC. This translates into CASNPGAASGANVLTF.

CDR3 sequence (DNA): TGCGCCAGCAGCTTGGACTGGTACACAGATACGCAGTATTTT. It translates to CASSLDWYTDTQYF. J is TRBJ2-3 and V is TRBV5-1; D gene uncertain. With 0 bases removed from V and 2 bases from J, the gap between germline ends came to 7 bases. The CDR3 is 14 residues long. Germline V gene sequence: CDR1 SGHRS, CDR2 YFSETQ.

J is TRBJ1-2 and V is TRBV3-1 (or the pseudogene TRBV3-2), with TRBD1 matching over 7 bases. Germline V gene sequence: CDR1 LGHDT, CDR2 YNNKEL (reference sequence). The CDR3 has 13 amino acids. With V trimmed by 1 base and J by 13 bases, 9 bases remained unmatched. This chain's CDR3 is CASSQGTPQGVTF. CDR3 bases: TGTGCCAGCAGCCAAGGGACCCCGCAGGGGGTCACCTTC.

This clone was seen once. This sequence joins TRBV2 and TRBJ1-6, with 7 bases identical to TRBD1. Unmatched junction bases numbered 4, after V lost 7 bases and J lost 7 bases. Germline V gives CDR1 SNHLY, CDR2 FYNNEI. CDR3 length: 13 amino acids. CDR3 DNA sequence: TGTGCCAGCAAACCGGGACAGAATTCACCCCTCCACTTT. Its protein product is CASKPGQNSPLHF. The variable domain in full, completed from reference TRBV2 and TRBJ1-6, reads EPEVTQTPSHQVTQMGQEVILRCVPISNHLYFYWYRQILGQKVEFLVSFYNNEISEKSEIFDDQFSVERPDGSNFTLKIRSTKLEDSAMYFCASKPGQNSPLHFGNGTRLTVT.

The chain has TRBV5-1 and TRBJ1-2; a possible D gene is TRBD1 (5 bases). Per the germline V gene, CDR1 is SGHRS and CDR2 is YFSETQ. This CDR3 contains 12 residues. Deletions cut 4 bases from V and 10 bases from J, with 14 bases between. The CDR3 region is CASSVTGGDYTF. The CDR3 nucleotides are TGCGCCAGCAGCGTGACGGGAGGGGACTACACCTTC.

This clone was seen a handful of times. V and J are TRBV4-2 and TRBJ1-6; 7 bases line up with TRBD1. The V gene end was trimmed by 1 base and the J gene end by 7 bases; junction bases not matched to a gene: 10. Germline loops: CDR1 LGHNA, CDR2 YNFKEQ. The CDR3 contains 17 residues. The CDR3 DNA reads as TGTGCCAGCAGCCAAGGGTACAGGGGTAAGGGAAATTCACCCCTCCACTTT. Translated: CASSQGYRGKGNSPLHF.

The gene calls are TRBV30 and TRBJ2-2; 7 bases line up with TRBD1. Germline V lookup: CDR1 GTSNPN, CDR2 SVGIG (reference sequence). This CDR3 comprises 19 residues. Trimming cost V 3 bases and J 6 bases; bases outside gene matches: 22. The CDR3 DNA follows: TGTGCCTGGAGCCCACCCCCGGGACAGAGATCCCTAGGGGCCGGGGAGCTGTTTTTT. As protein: CAWSPPPGQRSLGAGELFF.

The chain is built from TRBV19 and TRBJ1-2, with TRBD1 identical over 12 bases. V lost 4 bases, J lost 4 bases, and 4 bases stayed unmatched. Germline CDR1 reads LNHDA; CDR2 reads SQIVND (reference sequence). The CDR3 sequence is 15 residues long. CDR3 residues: CASSTGTGGLYGYTF. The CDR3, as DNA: TGTGCCAGTAGTACTGGGACAGGGGGCCTCTATGGCTACACCTTC.

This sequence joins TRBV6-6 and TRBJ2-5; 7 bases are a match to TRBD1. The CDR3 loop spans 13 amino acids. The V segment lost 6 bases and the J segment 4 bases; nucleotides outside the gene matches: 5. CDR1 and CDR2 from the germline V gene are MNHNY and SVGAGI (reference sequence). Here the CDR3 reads CASSQAGGETQYF. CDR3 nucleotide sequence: TGTGCCAGCAGCCAGGCAGGGGGAGAGACCCAGTACTTC.

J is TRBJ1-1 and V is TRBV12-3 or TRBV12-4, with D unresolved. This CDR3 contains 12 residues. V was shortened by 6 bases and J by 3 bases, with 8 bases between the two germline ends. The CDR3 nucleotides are TGTGCCAGCAGCCTCTATTACACTGAAGCTTTCTTT. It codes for CASSLYYTEAFF.

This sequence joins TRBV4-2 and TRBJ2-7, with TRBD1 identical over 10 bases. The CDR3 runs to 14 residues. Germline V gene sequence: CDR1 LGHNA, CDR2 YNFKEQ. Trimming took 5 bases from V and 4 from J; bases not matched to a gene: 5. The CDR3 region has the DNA TGTGCCAGCAGCTCCCGACAGGGGGCGTACGAGCAGTACTTC. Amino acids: CASSSRQGAYEQYF.

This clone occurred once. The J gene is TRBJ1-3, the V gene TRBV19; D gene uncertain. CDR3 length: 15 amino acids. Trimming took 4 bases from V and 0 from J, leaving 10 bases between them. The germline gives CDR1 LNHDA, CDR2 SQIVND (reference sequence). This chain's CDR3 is CASSKPGYSGNTIYF. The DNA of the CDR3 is TGTGCCAGTAGTAAACCAGGATACTCTGGAAACACCATATATTTT.

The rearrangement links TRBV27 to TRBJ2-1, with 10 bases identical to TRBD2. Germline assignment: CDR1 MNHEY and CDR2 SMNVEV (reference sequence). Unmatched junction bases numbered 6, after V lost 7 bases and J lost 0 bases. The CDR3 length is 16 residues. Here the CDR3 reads CASKSPSGSSYNEQFF. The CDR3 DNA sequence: TGTGCCAGCAAATCCCCTAGCGGGAGCTCCTACAATGAGCAGTTCTTC.